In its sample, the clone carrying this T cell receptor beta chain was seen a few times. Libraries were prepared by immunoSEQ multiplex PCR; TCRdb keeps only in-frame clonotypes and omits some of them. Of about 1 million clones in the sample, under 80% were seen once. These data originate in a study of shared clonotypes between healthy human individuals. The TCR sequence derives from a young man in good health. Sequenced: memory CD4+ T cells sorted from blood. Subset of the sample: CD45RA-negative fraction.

The CDR3 loop reads CASSPIRGNTIYF. The CDR3 bases are TGTGCCAGCTCACCGATCAGGGGGAACACCATATATTTT. This chain uses TRBV18 with TRBJ1-3; 7 nucleotides line up with TRBD1. The V gene end was trimmed by 3 bases and the J gene end by 7 bases; junction bases not matched to a gene: 3. Germline V gene sequence: CDR1 KGHSH, CDR2 LQKENI. The CDR3 length is 13 residues.